These 21 T cell receptor beta chains came from one sample sequenced in a study of cytomegalovirus exposure and HLA in healthy donors. PCR used 60 Vbeta primers and 13 Jbeta primers. Repertoires were generated with immunoSEQ multiplex PCR, while TCRdb's copy carries only in-frame clones and drops some. Found here are some 130,000 clones, roughly 83% of them singletons; the top ten hold 0.95% to 1.5%. The sample consisted of PBMCs. The receptors were gathered from a girl aged 2-9 years in good health and CMV-seronegative.

This clone was picked up one time. V gene TRBV19 combines with J gene TRBJ1-5, with D possibly matching TRBD1 (6 bases). The CDR3 covers 14 residues. V lost 6 bases, J lost 2 bases, and 11 bases lay in between. Germline loops: CDR1 LNHDA, CDR2 SQIVND (reference sequence). CDR3 residues: CASSRTAGNQPQHF. The CDR3 nucleotides are TGTGCCAGTAGCAGGACAGCCGGCAATCAGCCCCAGCATTTT.

The chain combines TRBV25-1 with TRBJ2-3, with D maybe TRBD1 (6 bases). The CDR3 is 17 amino acids. Germline V gene data show CDR1 as MGHDK and CDR2 as SYGVNS. V lost 4 bases to trimming and J lost 2 bases, with 19 bases between them. In DNA, the CDR3 is TGTGCCAGCAGTGTCCAGGGGAAACCCAGTAACACAGATACGCAGTATTTT. This gives the protein CASSVQGKPSNTDTQYF.

The CDR3 DNA reads TGCGCCAGCAGCCGGACGGGACTAGCGGGGGGCGTTGAGCAGTTCTTC. It is translated as CASSRTGLAGGVEQFF. The J gene is TRBJ2-1, the V gene TRBV4-3; 15 bases are a match to TRBD2. V shed 4 bases and J 9 bases; nucleotides not matched to a gene: 7. Germline V gene data show CDR1 as LGHNA and CDR2 as YSLEER. The CDR3 is 16 residues long.

This chain connects TRBV7-3 to TRBJ2-1, with 15 positions matching TRBD2. Germline V gene sequence: CDR1 SGHTA, CDR2 FQGTGA. V was clipped by 4 bases and J by 9 bases; unmatched bases: 4. The CDR3 runs to 15 residues. The CDR3 nucleotides are TGTGCCAGCAGCTCCGGACTAGCGGGGGGGGGTGAGCAGTTCTTC. It specifies CASSSGLAGGGEQFF.

The J gene is TRBJ2-7, the V gene TRBV7-2; 8 bases fit TRBD2. The ends lost 6 bases at V and 2 bases at J; junction bases unmatched: 3. The CDR3 runs 13 residues. The V gene's germline CDR1 is SGHTA and CDR2 FQGNSA. The CDR3 DNA reads TGTGCCAGCAGGGACGGGGGGGCCTACGAGCAGTACTTC. The encoded protein is CASRDGGAYEQYF. Supplemented by reference TRBV7-2 and TRBJ2-7, the full variable domain reads GAGVSQSPSNKVTEKGKDVELRCDPISGHTALYWYRQSLGQGLEFLIYFQGNSAPDKSGLPSDRFSAERTGGSVSTLTIQRTQQEDSAVYLCASRDGGAYEQYFGPGTRLTVT.

This chain joins TRBV27 and TRBJ2-2, with 7 positions matching TRBD2. The germline V gene has CDR1 MNHEY and CDR2 SMNVEV (reference sequence). Germline trimming cut 10 bases from V and 0 bases from J; bases unmatched to any gene: 11. The CDR3 extends over 16 amino acids. In DNA form, the CDR3 reads TGTGCCACTACTCGAGTGGCGGGGGCGAACACCGGGGAGCTGTTTTTT. Amino acids: CATTRVAGANTGELFF.

This clone was counted between two and nine times. The rearrangement joins TRBV7-8 to TRBJ2-5, with D unresolved. The V gene's germline CDR1 is SGHVS and CDR2 FQNEAQ. The CDR3 is 16 amino acids. V gave up 0 bases and J gave up 4 bases, with 15 bases separating them. The CDR3 is CASSLARLKMRETQYF. DNA for the CDR3: TGTGCCAGCAGCTTAGCGCGGTTGAAAATGAGAGAGACCCAGTACTTC.

V gene TRBV29-1 combines with J gene TRBJ1-1; D might be TRBD1 (5 bases). Germline V gene lookup returns CDR1 SQVTM and CDR2 ANQGSEA. The V gene lost 4 bases and the J gene lost 1 base, with 22 bases spanning the gap. This CDR3 region has 17 residues. The CDR3 reads CSVARDSRPPPNTEAFF. The DNA for the CDR3 is TGCAGCGTTGCCCGGGACTCTCGACCACCCCCGAACACTGAAGCTTTCTTT.

The V call is TRBV18, the J call TRBJ1-1; D may be TRBD1 (6 bases). Germline-derived CDR1 and CDR2 are KGHSH and LQKENI. The CDR3 has 13 residues. Trimming pared 3 bases from V and 9 bases from J, leaving 14 bases between. The DNA of the CDR3 is TGTGCCAGCTCACCCCCTGTAGGACAGCAAGCTTTCTTT. Protein: CASSPPVGQQAFF.

The rearrangement uses TRBV18 and TRBJ2-2; a weak D match, TRBD2 (6 bases). V was trimmed by 6 bases and J by 6 bases, leaving 20 bases between them. Germline CDR1 reads KGHSH; CDR2 reads LQKENI. This CDR3 spans 16 amino acids. Here the CDR3 DNA reads TGTGCCAGCTCCCCTGTCCGGGGGACCGTAGCCGGGGAGCTGTTTTTT. Its protein product is CASSPVRGTVAGELFF.

The J gene is TRBJ2-4, the V gene TRBV4-2, with 15 positions matching TRBD2. The CDR3 covers 18 residues. The junction had 2 bases not matched to a gene; V was cut back by 1 base and J by 1 base. Germline V CDR1 and CDR2: LGHNA, YNFKEQ. The CDR3 reads CASSQGTSGRGAKNIQYF. The CDR3 region has the DNA TGTGCCAGCAGCCAAGGGACTAGCGGGAGGGGGGCCAAAAACATTCAGTACTTC.

The rearrangement joins TRBV7-2 to TRBJ1-3; TRBD1 agrees at 7 bases. The CDR3 spans 18 residues. The V gene's germline CDR1 is SGHTA and CDR2 FQGNSA. V lost 4 bases to trimming and J lost 0 bases; unmatched junction nucleotides: 12. Here the CDR3 DNA reads TGTGCCAGCAGCTCAAACTACAGGGGTCCGAGCTCTGGAAACACCATATATTTT. As protein: CASSSNYRGPSSGNTIYF.

V and J are TRBV27 and TRBJ2-5; no clear D. The CDR3 totals 16 residues. Germline assignment: CDR1 MNHEY and CDR2 SMNVEV (reference sequence). V shed 0 bases and J shed 0 bases, with 11 bases lying between them. This chain's CDR3 is CASSLSRWADQETQYF. The CDR3 DNA is TGTGCCAGCAGTTTATCCCGCTGGGCAGACCAAGAGACCCAGTACTTC.

The gene calls are TRBV19 and TRBJ2-1, with a weak D call TRBD1 (6 bases). CDR1 and CDR2 from the germline V gene are LNHDA and SQIVND (reference sequence). V was pared by 5 bases and J by 9 bases, with 26 bases between. The CDR3 length is 17 residues. The CDR3 is CASSHGRGLYGTIEQFF. CDR3 DNA: TGTGCCAGTAGTCACGGTAGAGGCCTTTATGGGACAATTGAGCAGTTCTTC.

The chain is built from TRBV11-3 and TRBJ1-1; D gene uncertain. Looked up from germline, CDR1 is SGHNT and CDR2 is YENEEA. Trimming pared 5 bases from V and 4 bases from J, leaving 11 bases between. The CDR3 sequence is 13 residues long. The CDR3 is CASSLARSTEAFF. The CDR3 nucleotides are TGTGCCAGCAGCCTTGCAAGGAGCACTGAAGCTTTCTTT.

This clone was observed once. The chain joins TRBV7-8 to TRBJ1-4, with a possible D match to TRBD1 (5 bases). Germline lookup yields CDR1 SGHVS and CDR2 FQNEAQ. The CDR3 loop spans 15 amino acids. Trimming left V 4 bases short and J 8 bases short, with 17 bases between. The CDR3 coding sequence is TGTGCCAGCAGCTGGTCGGGCAGGGCCGACGAAAAACTGTTTTTT. This sequence encodes CASSWSGRADEKLFF.

In its sample, this clone was seen once. This chain links TRBV4-2 with TRBJ2-2; the match to TRBD2 covers 12 bases. The junction had 9 bases not matched to a gene; V was cut back by 4 bases and J by 6 bases. The CDR3 has 17 amino acids. CDR1 is LGHNA, CDR2 YNFKEQ, per germline. The CDR3 nucleotides are TGTGCCAGCAGCCCCCCTAGCGGGGGGGGATTTGCCGGGGAGCTGTTTTTT. Its translation: CASSPPSGGGFAGELFF.

This sequence joins TRBV15 and TRBJ2-1; 7 positions agree with TRBD1. There are 16 residues in the CDR3. V was clipped by 7 bases and J by 9 bases; unmatched bases: 18. The germline V gene has CDR1 LNHNV and CDR2 YYDKDF (reference sequence). This CDR3 reads CATILTTGTAQLEQFF. As DNA, the CDR3 is TGTGCCACCATCTTAACAACCGGGACAGCACAACTTGAGCAGTTCTTC.

The chain carries TRBV28 and TRBJ2-5; 8 bases agree with TRBD2. This CDR3 comprises 16 residues. J gave up 4 bases and V 6 bases, and 13 bases lay outside the gene matches. Germline-derived CDR1 and CDR2 are MDHEN and SYDVKM. As DNA, the CDR3 is TGTGCCAGCAGGCCTACTAGCGGTAGGGGTAGAGAGACCCAGTACTTC. It encodes CASRPTSGRGRETQYF.

The J gene is TRBJ2-1, the V gene TRBV4-1; 11 positions agree with TRBD2. With 6 bases clipped from V and 5 bases from J, the junction kept 6 bases outside the gene matches. Germline values: CDR1 MGHRA, CDR2 YSYEKL. The CDR3 is made up of 15 amino acids. The CDR3: CASSSRLAGNNEQFF. The CDR3, as DNA: TGCGCCAGCAGTTCTAGACTAGCGGGAAACAATGAGCAGTTCTTC.

V is TRBV5-6 and J is TRBJ2-3; 9 nucleotides line up with TRBD1. This CDR3 region has 14 residues. J was trimmed by 4 bases and V by 5 bases; bases with no gene match: 5. Per the germline V gene, CDR1 is SGHDT and CDR2 is YYEEEE. In DNA form, the CDR3 reads TGTGCCAGCAGATGGGACAGGGAAGCAGATACGCAGTATTTT. Encoded protein: CASRWDREADTQYF.